The following is a TCR beta chain sequence with its context. This specimen belongs to a study of OX40 agonist ivuxolimab in advanced cancers. Assay: immunoSEQ multiplex PCR; the TCRdb copy retains only in-frame clones and omits some. The table has 95,000 to 100,000 clones, 93% seen once. Sequencing used CD4+ or CD8+ T cells sorted from blood, obtained in a trial of the OX40 agonist ivuxolimab. The sequence came from an adult with an advanced solid tumor such as melanoma, head and neck, liver or kidney cancer.

The CDR3 sequence is CASSPGQGVYEQFF. In nucleotides, the CDR3 is TGTGCCAGCAGTCCGGGACAGGGGGTCTATGAGCAGTTCTTC. V usage is TRBV4-2 and J usage is TRBJ2-1; 11 positions agree with TRBD1. CDR1 is LGHNA and CDR2 is YNFKEQ in the germline V gene. The CDR3 consists of 14 residues. J lost 8 bases, V lost 6 bases, and 6 bases had no gene match.